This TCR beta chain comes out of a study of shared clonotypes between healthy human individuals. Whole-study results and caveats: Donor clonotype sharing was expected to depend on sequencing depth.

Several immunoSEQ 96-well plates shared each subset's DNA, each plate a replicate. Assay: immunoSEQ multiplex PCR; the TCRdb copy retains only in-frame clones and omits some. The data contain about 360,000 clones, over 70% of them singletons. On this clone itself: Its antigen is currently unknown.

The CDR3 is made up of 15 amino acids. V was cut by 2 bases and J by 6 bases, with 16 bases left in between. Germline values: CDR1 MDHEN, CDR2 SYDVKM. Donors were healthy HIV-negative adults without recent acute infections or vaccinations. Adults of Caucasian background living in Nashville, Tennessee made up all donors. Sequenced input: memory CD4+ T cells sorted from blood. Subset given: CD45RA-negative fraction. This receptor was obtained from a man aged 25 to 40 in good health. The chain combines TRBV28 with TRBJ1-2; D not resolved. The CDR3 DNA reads TGTGCCAGCAGTTTAATGTCCCTTTTGGGGAATGGCTACACCTTC. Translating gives CASSLMSLLGNGYTF.